This T cell receptor (beta chain) was recovered during a study of CD8+ T cells in alopecia areata. Study at large: Tofacitinib exposure lasted 6 to 18 months, followed by 6 months off drug. Study-wide points: With patients, TCR sharing proved less clear than in mice, a difference possibly related to HLA. Relative to normal scalp, lesional scalp, especially alopecia totalis/universalis, showed higher clonality.

A note on this clone: Its antigen remains unknown.

cDNA serving as the sequencing template came from extracted, reverse transcribed RNA. TCRdb keeps only in-frame clones here, not all; method: immunoSEQ multiplex PCR. The sample holds around 50,000 clones; approximately 96% are singletons and the top ten take roughly 25%. This TCR was sampled from a human donor with alopecia areata. The sample was CD8+ T cells sorted from blood, taken at week 0.

Here the CDR3 reads CASSQDGGSTARYGYTF. CDR3 DNA: TGCGCCAGCAGCCAAGACGGAGGTTCGACAGCGCGGTATGGCTACACCTTC. The chain combines TRBV4-3 with TRBJ1-2, with D possibly TRBD1 on 5 matching bases. V lost 0 bases, J lost 5 bases, and 19 bases lay in between. Looked up from germline, CDR1 is LGHNA and CDR2 is YSLEER. The CDR3 runs 17 residues.